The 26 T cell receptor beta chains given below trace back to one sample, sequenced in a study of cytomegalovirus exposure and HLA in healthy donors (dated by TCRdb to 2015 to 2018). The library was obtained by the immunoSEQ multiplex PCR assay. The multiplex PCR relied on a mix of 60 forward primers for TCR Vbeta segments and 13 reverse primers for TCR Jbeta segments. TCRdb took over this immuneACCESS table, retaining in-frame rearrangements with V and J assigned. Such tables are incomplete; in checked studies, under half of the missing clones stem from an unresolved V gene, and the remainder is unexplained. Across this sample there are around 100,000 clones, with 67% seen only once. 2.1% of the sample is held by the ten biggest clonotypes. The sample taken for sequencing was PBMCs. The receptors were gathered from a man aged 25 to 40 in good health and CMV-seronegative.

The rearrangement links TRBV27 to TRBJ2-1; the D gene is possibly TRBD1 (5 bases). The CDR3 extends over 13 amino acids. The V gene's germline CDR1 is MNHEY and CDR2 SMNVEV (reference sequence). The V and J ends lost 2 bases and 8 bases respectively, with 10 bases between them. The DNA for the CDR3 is TGTGCCAGCAGTTTAGTAGGGGCAGATGAGCAGTTCTTC. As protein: CASSLVGADEQFF.

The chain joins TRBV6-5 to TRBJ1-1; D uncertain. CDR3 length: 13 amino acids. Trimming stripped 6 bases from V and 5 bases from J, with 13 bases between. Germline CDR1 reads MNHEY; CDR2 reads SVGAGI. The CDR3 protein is CASRPTGGTEAFF. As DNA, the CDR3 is TGTGCCAGCAGGCCCACCGGTGGTACTGAAGCTTTCTTT.

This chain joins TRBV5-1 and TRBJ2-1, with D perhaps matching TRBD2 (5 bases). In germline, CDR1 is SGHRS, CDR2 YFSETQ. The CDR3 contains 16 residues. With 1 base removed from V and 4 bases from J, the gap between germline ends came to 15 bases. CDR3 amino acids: CASSLTSERVYNEQFF. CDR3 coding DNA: TGCGCCAGCAGCTTGACGAGCGAGAGGGTATACAATGAGCAGTTCTTC.

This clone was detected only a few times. This chain's CDR3 is CASSLEWAGSYEQYF. The CDR3 DNA reads as TGCGCCAGCAGCTTGGAGTGGGCAGGATCCTACGAGCAGTACTTC. The chain couples TRBV5-1 to TRBJ2-7, with no clear D. V lost 0 bases to trimming and J lost 1 base, with 11 bases between them. This CDR3 contains 15 residues. Germline V lookup: CDR1 SGHRS, CDR2 YFSETQ.

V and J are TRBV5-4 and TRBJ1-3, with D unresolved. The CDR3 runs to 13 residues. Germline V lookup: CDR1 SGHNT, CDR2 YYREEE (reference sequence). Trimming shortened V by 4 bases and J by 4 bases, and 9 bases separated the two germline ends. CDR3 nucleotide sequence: TGTGCCAGCAGCGGTACCCAGGGAAACACCATATATTTT. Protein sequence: CASSGTQGNTIYF.

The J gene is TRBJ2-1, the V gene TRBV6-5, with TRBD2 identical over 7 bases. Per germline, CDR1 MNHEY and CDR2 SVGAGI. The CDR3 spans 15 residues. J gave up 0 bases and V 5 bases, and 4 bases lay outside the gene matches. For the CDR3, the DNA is TGTGCCAGCAGTGGTGGCGGGAGCTCCTACAATGAGCAGTTCTTC. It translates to CASSGGGSSYNEQFF.

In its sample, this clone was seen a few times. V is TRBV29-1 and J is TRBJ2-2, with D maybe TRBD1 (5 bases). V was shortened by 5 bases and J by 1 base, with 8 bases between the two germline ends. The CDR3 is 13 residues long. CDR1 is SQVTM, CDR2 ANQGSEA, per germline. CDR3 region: CSVQGMNTGELFF. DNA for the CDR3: TGCAGCGTTCAGGGAATGAACACCGGGGAGCTGTTTTTT.

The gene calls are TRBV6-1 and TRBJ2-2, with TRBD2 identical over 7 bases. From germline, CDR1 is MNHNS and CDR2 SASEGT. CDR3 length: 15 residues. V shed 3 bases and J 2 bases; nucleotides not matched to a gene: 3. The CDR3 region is CASSEASGNTGELFF. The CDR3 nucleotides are TGTGCCAGCAGTGAGGCTAGCGGTAACACCGGGGAGCTGTTTTTT.

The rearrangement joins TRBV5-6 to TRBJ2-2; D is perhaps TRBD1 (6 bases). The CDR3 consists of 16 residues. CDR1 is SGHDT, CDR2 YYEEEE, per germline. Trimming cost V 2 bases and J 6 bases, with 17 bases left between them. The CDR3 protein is CASSLPRTAFAGELFF. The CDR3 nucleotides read TGTGCCAGCAGCTTACCCCGGACAGCTTTTGCCGGGGAGCTGTTTTTT.

Written as DNA, the CDR3 is TGTGCCAGCAGCGGGAGGGCCCAAACTGCAACTAATGAAAAACTGTTTTTT. This sequence encodes CASSGRAQTATNEKLFF. This chain uses TRBV7-2 with TRBJ1-4; no clear D. The V end was cut by 5 bases, the J end by 0 bases, with 16 bases between. Germline V gene sequence: CDR1 SGHTA, CDR2 FQGNSA. The CDR3 runs to 17 residues.

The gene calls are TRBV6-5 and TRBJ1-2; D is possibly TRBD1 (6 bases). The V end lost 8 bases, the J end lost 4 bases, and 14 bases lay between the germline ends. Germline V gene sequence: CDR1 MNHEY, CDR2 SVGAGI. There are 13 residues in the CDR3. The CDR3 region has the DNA TGTGCCAGCGGAGTAACAGGGATCTATGGCTACACCTTC. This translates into CASGVTGIYGYTF.

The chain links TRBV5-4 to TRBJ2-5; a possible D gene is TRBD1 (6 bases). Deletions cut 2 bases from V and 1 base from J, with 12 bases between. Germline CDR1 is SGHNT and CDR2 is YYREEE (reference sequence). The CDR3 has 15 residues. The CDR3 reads CASSFPDRLQETQYF. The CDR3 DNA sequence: TGTGCCAGCAGCTTCCCGGACAGACTCCAAGAGACCCAGTACTTC. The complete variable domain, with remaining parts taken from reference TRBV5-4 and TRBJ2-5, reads ETGVTQSPTHLIKTRGQQVTLRCSSQSGHNTVSWYQQALGQGPQFIFQYYREEENGRGNFPPRFSGLQFPNYSSELNVNALELDDSALYLCASSFPDRLQETQYFGPGTRLLVL.

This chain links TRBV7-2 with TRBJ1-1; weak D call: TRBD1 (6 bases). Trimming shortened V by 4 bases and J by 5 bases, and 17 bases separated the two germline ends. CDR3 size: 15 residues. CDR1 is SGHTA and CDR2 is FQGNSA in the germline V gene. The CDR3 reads CASSYQTGSGTEAFF. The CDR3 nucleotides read TGTGCCAGCAGCTATCAAACAGGGTCGGGAACTGAAGCTTTCTTT.

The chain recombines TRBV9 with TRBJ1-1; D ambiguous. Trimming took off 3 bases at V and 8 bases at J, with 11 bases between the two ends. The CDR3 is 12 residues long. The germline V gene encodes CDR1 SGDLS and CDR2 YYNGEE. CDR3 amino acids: CASSAETGEAFF. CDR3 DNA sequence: TGTGCCAGCAGCGCAGAGACGGGGGAAGCTTTCTTT.

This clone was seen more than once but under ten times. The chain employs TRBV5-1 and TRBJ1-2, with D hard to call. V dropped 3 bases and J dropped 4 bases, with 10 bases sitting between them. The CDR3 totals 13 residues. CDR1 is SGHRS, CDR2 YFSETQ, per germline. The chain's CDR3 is CASSSDKLYGYTF. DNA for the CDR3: TGCGCCAGCAGCTCCGACAAACTCTATGGCTACACCTTC. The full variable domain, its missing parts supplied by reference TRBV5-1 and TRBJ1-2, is KAGVTQTPRYLIKTRGQQVTLSCSPISGHRSVSWYQQTPGQGLQFLFEYFSETQRNKGNFPGRFSGRQFSNSRSEMNVSTLELGDSALYLCASSSDKLYGYTFGSGTRLTVV.

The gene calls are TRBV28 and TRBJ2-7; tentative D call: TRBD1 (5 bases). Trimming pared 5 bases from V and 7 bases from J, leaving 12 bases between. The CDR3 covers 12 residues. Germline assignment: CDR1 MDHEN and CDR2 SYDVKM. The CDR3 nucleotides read TGTGCCAGCAGTGAGACAGTGTATGAGCAGTACTTC. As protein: CASSETVYEQYF.

The DNA of the CDR3 is TGCGCCAGCAGCTTGTTAGCTAGCGAGAACACCGGGGAGCTGTTTTTT. Protein: CASSLLASENTGELFF. This chain uses TRBV5-1 with TRBJ2-2, with a weak D call TRBD2 (6 bases). Germline CDR1 is SGHRS and CDR2 is YFSETQ. With 1 base removed from V and 1 base from J, the gap between germline ends came to 11 bases. The CDR3 has 16 amino acids.

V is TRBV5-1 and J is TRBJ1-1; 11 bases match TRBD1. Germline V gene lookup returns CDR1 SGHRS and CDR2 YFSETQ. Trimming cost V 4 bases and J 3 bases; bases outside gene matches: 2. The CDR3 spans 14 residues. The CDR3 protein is CASSPGQGDTEAFF. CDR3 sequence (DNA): TGCGCCAGCAGCCCGGGACAGGGGGACACTGAAGCTTTCTTT.

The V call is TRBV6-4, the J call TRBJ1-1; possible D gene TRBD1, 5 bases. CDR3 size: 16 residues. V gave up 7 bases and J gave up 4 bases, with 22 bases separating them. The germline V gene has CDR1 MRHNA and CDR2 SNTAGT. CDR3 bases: TGTGCCAGCACTCCCCAAGGCGGGGGAGGGATCACTGAAGCTTTCTTT. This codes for CASTPQGGGGITEAFF.

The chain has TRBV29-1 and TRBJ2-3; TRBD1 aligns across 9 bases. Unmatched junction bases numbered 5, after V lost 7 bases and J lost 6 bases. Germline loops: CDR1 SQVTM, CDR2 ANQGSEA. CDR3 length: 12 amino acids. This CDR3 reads CSAGDRADTQYF. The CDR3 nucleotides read TGCAGCGCCGGGGACAGGGCCGATACGCAGTATTTT.

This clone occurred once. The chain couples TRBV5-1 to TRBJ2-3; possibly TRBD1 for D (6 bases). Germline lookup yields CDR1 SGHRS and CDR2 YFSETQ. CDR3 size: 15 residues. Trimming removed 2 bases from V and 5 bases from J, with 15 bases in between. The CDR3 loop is CASSFTPGAGDTQYF. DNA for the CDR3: TGCGCCAGCAGCTTCACCCCAGGGGCGGGAGATACGCAGTATTTT. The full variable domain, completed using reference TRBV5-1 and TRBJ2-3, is KAGVTQTPRYLIKTRGQQVTLSCSPISGHRSVSWYQQTPGQGLQFLFEYFSETQRNKGNFPGRFSGRQFSNSRSEMNVSTLELGDSALYLCASSFTPGAGDTQYFGPGTRLTVL.

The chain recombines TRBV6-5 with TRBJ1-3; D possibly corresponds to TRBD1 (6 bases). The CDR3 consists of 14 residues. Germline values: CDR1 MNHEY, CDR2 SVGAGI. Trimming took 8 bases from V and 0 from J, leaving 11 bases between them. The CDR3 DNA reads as TGTGCCAGCTACGCCAGGGGCTCTGGAAACACCATATATTTT. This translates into CASYARGSGNTIYF.

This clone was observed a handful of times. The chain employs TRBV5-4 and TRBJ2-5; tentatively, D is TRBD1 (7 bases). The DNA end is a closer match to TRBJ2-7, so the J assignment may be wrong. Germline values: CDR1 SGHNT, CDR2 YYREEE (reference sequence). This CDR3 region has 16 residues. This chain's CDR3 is CASSMLQGLGGNEQYF. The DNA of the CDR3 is TGTGCCAGCAGCATGCTACAGGGGCTTGGAGGGAACGAGCAGTACTTC.

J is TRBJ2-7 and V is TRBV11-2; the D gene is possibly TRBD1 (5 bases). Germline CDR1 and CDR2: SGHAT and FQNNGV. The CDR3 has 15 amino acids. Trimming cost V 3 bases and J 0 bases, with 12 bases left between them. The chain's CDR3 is CASSFQGFSSYEQYF. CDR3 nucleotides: TGTGCCAGCAGCTTTCAGGGTTTTAGCTCCTACGAGCAGTACTTC.

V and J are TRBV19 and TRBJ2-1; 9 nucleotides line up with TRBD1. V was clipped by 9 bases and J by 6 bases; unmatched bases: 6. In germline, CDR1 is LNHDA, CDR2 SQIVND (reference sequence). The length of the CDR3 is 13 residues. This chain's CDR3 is CASLGQGSNEQFF. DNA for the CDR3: TGTGCCAGCCTGGGACAGGGTTCCAATGAGCAGTTCTTC.

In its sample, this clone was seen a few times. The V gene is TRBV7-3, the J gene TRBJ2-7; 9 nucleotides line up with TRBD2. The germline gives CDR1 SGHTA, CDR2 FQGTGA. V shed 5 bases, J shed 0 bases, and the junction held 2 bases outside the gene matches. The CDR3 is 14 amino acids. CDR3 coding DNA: TGTGCCAGCAGCCCTAGCGGGAACTCCTACGAGCAGTACTTC. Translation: CASSPSGNSYEQYF.